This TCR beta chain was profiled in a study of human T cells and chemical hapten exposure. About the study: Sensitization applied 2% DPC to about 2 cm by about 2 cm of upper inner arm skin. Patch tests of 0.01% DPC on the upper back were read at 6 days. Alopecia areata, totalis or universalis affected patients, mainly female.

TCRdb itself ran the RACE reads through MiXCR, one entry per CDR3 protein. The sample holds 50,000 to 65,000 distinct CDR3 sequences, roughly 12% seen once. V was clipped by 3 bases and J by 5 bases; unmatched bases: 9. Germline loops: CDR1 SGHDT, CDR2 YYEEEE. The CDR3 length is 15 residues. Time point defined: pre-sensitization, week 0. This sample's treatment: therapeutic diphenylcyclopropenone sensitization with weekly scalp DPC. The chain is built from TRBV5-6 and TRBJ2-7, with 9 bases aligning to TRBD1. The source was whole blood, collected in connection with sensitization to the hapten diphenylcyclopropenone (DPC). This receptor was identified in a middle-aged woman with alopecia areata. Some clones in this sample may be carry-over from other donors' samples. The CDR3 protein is CASSSSGTGSNEQYF. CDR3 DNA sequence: TGTGCCAGCAGCTCATCCGGGACAGGGTCCAACGAGCAGTACTTC.